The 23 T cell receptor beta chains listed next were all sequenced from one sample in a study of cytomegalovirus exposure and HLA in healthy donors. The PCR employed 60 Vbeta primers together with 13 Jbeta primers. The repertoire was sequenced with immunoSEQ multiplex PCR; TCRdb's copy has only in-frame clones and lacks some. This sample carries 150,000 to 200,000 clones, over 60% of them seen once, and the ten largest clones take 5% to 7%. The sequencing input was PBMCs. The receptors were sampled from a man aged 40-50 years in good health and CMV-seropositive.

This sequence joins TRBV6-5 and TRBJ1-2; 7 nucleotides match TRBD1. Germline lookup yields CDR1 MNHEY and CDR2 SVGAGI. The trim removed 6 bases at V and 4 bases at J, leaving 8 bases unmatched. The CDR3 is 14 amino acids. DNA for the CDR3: TGTGCCAGCAGCTTATACAGGGGCCCCTATGGCTACACCTTC. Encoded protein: CASSLYRGPYGYTF.

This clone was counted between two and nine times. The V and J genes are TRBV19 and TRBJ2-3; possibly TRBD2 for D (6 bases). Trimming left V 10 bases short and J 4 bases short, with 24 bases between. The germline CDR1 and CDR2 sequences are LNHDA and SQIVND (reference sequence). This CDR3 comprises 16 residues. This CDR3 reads CATSGTPLEIADTQYF. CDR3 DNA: TGTGCCACCTCCGGGACTCCCCTCGAAATCGCAGATACGCAGTATTTT.

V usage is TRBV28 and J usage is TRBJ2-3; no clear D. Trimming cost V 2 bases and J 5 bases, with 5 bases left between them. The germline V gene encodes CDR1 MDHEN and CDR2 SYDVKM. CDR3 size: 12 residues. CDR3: CASSLAGDTQYF. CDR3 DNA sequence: TGTGCCAGCAGTTTAGCAGGAGATACGCAGTATTTT.

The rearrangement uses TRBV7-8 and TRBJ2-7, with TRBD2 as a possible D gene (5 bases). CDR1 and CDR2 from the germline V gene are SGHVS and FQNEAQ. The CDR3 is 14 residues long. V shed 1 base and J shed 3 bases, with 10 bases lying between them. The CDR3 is CASSLERTFYEQYF. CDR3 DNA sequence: TGTGCCAGCAGCTTAGAGAGGACTTTCTACGAGCAGTACTTC. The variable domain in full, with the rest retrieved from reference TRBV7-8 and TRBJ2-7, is GAGVSQSPRYKVAKRGQDVALRCDPISGHVSLFWYQQALGQGPEFLTYFQNEAQLDKSGLPSDRFFAERPEGSVSTLKIQRTQQEDSAVYLCASSLERTFYEQYFGPGTRLTVT.

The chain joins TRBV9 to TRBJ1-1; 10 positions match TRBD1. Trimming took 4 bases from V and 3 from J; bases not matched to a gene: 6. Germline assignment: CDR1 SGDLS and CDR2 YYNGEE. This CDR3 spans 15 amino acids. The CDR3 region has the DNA TGTGCCAGCAGCATATCGGGACAGGGGTACACTGAAGCTTTCTTT. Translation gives CASSISGQGYTEAFF.

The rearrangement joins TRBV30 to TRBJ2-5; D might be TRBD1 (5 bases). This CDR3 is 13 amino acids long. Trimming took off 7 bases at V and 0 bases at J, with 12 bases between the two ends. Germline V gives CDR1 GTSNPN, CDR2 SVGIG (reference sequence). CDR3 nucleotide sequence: TGTGCCTCCCTCCCGGACAACCAAGAGACCCAGTACTTC. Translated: CASLPDNQETQYF. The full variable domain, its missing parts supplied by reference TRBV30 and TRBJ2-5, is SQTIHQWPATLVQPVGSPLSLECTVEGTSNPNLYWYRQAAGRGLQLLFYSVGIGQISSEVPQNLSASRPQDRQFILSSKKLLLSDSGFYLCASLPDNQETQYFGPGTRLLVL.

CDR3 loop: CASIKSGETQYF. The CDR3 DNA is TGTGCCAGCATTAAGTCCGGGGAGACCCAGTACTTC. The chain employs TRBV6-6 and TRBJ2-5, with unresolved D. CDR1 and CDR2 (germline): MNHNY, SVGAGI (reference sequence). Trimming stripped 7 bases from V and 5 bases from J, with 11 bases between. This CDR3 has 12 amino acids.

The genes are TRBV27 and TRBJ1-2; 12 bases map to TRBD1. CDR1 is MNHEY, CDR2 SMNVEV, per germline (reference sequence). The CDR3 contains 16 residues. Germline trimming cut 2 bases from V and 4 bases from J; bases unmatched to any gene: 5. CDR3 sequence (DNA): TGTGCCAGCAGTTTACGGGGACAGGGGGCGGGCTATGGCTACACCTTC. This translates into CASSLRGQGAGYGYTF.

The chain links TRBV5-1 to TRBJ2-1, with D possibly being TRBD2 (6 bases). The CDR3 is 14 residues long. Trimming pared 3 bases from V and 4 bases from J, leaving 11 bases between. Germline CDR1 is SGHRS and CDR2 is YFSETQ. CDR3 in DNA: TGCGCCAGCAGCTCGGAAGGAGGGTACAATGAGCAGTTCTTC. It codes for CASSSEGGYNEQFF.

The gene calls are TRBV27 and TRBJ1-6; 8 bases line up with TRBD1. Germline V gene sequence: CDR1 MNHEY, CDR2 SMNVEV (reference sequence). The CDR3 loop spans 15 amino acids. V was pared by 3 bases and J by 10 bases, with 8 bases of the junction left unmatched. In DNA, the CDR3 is TGTGCCAGCAGTTTCCGCGGGACAGGTATCTCACCCCTCCACTTT. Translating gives CASSFRGTGISPLHF.

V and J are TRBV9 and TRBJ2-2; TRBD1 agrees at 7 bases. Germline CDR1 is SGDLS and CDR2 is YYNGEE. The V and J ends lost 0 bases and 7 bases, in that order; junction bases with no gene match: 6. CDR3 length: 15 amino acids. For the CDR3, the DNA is TGTGCCAGCAGCGTAGCTGAGGGGGCGGGCGGGGAGCTGTTTTTT. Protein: CASSVAEGAGGELFF.

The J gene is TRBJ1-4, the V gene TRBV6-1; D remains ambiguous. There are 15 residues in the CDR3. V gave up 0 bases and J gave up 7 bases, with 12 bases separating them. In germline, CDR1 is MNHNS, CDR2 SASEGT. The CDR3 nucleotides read TGTGCCAGCAGTGAAGCACGCGGCGGGGTTGAAAAACTGTTTTTT. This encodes CASSEARGGVEKLFF.

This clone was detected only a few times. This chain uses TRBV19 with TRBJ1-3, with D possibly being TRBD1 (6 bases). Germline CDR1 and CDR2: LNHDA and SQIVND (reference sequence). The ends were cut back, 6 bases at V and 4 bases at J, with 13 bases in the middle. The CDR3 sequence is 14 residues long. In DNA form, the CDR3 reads TGTGCCAGTAGGACACAGGGAGACGGAAACACCATATATTTT. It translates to CASRTQGDGNTIYF. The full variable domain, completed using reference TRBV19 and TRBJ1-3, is DGGITQSPKYLFRKEGQNVTLSCEQNLNHDAMYWYRQDPGQGLRLIYYSQIVNDFQKGDIAEGYSVSREKKESFPLTVTSAQKNPTAFYLCASRTQGDGNTIYFGEGSWLTVV.

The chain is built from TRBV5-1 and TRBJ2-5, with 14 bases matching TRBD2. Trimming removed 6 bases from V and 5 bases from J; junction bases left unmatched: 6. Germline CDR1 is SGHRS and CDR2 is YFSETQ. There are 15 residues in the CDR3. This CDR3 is CASTTSGRAGETQYF. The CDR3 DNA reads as TGCGCCAGCACGACTAGCGGGAGGGCCGGGGAGACCCAGTACTTC.

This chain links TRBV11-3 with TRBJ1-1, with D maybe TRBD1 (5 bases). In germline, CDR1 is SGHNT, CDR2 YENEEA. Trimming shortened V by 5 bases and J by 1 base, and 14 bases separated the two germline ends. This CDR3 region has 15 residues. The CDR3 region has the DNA TGTGCCAGCAGCGCTGGTGGGGGGACGAACACTGAAGCTTTCTTT. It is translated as CASSAGGGTNTEAFF.

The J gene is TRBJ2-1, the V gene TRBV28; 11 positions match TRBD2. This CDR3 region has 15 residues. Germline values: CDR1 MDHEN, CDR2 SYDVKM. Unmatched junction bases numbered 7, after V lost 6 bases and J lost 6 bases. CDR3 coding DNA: TGTGCCAGCAGGACCGGGACTAGCGGTCCCAATGAGCAGTTCTTC. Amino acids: CASRTGTSGPNEQFF.

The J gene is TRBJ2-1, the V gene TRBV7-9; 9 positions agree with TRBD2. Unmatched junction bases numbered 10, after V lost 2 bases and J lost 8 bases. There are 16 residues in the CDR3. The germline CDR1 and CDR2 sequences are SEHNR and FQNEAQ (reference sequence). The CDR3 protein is CASSLRWAGGQDEQFF. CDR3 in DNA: TGTGCCAGCAGCTTAAGATGGGCGGGAGGGCAGGATGAGCAGTTCTTC.

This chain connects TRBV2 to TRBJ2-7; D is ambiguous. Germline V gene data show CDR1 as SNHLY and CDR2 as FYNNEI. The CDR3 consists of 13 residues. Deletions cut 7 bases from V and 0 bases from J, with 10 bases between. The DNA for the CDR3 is TGTGCCAGCACCCCGGGTCGCTCCTACGAGCAGTACTTC. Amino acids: CASTPGRSYEQYF. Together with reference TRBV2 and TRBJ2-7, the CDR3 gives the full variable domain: EPEVTQTPSHQVTQMGQEVILRCVPISNHLYFYWYRQILGQKVEFLVSFYNNEISEKSEIFDDQFSVERPDGSNFTLKIRSTKLEDSAMYFCASTPGRSYEQYFGPGTRLTVT.

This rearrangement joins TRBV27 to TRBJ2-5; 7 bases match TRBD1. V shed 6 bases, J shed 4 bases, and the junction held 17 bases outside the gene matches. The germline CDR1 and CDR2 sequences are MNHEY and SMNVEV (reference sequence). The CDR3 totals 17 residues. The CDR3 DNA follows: TGTGCCAGCAGCTCCACGGTAGACAGGGTGATGCGAGAGACCCAGTACTTC. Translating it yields CASSSTVDRVMRETQYF.

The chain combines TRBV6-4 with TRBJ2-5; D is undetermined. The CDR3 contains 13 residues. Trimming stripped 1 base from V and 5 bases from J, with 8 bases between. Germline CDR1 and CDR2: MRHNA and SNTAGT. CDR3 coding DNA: TGTGCCAGCAGTGACTATCACGGGGAGACCCAGTACTTC. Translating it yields CASSDYHGETQYF.

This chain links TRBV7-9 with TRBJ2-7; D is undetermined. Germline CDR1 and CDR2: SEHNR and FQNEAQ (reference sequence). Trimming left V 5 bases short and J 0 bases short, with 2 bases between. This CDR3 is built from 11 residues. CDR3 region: CASSLSYEQYF. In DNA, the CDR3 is TGTGCCAGCAGCCTCTCCTACGAGCAGTACTTC.

The CDR3 sequence: CAWIQGGAGANVLTF. CDR3 DNA sequence: TGTGCCTGGATACAGGGCGGAGCCGGGGCCAACGTCCTGACTTTC. The chain carries TRBV30 and TRBJ2-6, with a weak D call TRBD1 (6 bases). This CDR3 has 15 amino acids. Deletions cut 4 bases from V and 4 bases from J, with 14 bases between. Germline-derived CDR1 and CDR2 are GTSNPN and SVGIG (reference sequence).

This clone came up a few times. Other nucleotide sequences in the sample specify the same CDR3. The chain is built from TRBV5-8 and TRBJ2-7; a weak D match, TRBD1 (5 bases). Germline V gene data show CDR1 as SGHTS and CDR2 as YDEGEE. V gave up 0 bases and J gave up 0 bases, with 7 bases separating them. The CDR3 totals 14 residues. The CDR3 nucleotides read TGTGCCAGCAGCTTGGGAGACAGCTCCTACGAGCAGTACTTC. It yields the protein CASSLGDSSYEQYF.